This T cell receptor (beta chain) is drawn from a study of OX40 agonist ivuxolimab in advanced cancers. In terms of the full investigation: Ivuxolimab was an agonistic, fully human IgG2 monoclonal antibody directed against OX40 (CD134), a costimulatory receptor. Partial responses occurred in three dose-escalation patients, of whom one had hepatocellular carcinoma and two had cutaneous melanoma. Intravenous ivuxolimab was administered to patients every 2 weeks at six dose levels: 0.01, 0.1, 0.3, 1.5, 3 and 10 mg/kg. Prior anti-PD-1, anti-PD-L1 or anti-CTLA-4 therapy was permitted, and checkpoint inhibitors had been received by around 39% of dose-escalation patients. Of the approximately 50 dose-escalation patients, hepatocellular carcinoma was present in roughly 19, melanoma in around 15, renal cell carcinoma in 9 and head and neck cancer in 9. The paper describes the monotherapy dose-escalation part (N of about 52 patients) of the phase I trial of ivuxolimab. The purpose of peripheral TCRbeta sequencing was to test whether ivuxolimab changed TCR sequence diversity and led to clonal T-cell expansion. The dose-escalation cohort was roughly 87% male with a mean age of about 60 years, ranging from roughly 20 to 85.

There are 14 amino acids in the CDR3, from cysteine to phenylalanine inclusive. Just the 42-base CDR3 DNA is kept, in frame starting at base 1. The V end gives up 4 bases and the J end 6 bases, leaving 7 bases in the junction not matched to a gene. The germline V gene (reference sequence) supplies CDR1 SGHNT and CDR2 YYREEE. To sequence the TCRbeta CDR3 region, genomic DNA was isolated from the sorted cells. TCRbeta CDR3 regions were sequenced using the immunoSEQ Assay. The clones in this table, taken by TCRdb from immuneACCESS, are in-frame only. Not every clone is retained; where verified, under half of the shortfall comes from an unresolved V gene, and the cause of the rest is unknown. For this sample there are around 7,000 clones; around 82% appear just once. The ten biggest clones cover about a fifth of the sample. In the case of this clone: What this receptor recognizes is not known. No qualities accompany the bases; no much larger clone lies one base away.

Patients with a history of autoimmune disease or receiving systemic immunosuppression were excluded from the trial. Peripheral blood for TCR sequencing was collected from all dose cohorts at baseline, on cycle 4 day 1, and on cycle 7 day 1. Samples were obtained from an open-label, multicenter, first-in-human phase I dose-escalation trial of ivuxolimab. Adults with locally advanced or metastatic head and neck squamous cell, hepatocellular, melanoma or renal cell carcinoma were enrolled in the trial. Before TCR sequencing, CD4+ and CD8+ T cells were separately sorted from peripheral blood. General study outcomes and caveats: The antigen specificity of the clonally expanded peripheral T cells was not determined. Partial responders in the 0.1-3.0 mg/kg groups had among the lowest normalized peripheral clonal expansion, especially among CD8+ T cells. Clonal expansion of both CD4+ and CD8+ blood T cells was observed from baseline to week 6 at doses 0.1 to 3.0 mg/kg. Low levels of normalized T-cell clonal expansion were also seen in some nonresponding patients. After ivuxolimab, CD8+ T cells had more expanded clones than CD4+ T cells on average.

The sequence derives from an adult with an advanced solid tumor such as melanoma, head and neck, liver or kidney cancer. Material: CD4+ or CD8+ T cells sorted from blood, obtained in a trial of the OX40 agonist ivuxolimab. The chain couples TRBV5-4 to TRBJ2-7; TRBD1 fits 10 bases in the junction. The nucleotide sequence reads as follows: TGTGCCAGCAGCCCGAGGGACAGGGGAGTCGAGCAGTACTTC. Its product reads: CASSPRDRGVEQYF.